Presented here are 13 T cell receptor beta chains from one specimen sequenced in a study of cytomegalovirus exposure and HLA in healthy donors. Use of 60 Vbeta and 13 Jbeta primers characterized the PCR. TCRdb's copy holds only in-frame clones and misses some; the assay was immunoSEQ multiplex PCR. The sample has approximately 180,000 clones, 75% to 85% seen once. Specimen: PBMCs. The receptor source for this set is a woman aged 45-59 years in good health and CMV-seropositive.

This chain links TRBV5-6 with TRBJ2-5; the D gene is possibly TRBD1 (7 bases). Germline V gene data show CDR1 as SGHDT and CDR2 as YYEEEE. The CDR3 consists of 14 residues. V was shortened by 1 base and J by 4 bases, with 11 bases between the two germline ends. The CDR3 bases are TGTGCCAGCAGCTTGAGTCAGGGGGGAGAGACCCAGTACTTC. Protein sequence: CASSLSQGGETQYF.

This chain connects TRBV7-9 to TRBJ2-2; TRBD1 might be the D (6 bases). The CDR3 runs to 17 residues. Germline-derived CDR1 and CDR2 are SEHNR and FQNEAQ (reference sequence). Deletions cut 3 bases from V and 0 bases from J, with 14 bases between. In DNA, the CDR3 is TGTGCCAGCAGCTTCCCCACAGGGCCCTCGAACACCGGGGAGCTGTTTTTT. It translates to CASSFPTGPSNTGELFF.

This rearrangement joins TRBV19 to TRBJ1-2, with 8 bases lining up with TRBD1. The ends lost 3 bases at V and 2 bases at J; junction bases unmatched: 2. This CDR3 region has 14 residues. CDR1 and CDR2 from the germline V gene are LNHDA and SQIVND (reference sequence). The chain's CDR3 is CASSMRDRNYGYTF. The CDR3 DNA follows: TGTGCCAGTAGTATGCGGGACAGGAACTATGGCTACACCTTC.

The DNA for the CDR3 is TGTGCCAGCAGCTCAGAGTGGGGCGGTGGCTACACCTTC. Amino acids: CASSSEWGGGYTF. The V and J genes are TRBV7-6 and TRBJ1-2; TRBD1 is a possible D gene (5 bases). This CDR3 has 13 amino acids. V lost 4 bases and J lost 7, with 13 bases in between. The germline V gene has CDR1 SGHVS and CDR2 FNYEAQ.

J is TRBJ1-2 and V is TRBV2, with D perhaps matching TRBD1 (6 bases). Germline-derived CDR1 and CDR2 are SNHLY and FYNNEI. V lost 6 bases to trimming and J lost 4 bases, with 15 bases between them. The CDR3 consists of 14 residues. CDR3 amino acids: CASRLWTVIYGYTF. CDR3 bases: TGTGCCAGCAGGCTTTGGACAGTAATCTATGGCTACACCTTC.

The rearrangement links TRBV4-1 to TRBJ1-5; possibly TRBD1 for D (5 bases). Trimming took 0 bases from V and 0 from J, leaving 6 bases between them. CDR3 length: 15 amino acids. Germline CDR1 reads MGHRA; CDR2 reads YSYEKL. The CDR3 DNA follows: TGCGCCAGCAGCCAAGACAGGGTTAGCAATCAGCCCCAGCATTTT. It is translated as CASSQDRVSNQPQHF.

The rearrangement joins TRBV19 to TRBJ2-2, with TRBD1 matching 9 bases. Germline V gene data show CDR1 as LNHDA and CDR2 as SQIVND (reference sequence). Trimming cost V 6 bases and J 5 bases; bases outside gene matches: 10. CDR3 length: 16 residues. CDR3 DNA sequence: TGTGCCAGTAGCCGTAACAGGGGGCGAGTGACCGGGGAGCTGTTTTTT. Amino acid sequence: CASSRNRGRVTGELFF.

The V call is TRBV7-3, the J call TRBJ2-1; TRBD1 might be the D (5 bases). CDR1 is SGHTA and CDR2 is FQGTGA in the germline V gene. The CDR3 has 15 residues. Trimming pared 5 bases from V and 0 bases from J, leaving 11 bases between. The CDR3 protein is CASSPTASSYNEQFF. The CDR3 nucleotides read TGTGCCAGCAGCCCGACAGCTAGCTCCTACAATGAGCAGTTCTTC.

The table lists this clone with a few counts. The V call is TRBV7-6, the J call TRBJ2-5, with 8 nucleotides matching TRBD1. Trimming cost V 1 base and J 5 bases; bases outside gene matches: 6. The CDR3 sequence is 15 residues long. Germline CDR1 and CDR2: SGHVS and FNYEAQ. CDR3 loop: CASSLVSGGPETQYF. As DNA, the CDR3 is TGTGCCAGCAGCTTAGTGTCAGGGGGCCCGGAGACCCAGTACTTC.

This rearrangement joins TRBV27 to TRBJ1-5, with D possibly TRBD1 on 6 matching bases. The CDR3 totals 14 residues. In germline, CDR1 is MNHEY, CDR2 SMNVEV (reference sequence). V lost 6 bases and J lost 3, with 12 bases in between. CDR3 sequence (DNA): TGTGCCAGCAGCCCCGCAGGGGTCAATCAGCCCCAGCATTTT. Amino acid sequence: CASSPAGVNQPQHF.

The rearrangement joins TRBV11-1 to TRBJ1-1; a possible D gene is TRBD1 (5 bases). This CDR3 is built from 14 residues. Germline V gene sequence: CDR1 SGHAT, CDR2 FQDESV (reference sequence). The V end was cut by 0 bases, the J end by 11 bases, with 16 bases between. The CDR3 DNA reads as TGTGCCAGCAGCTTAGCCGGGACCGGGAGTACGGCTTTCTTT. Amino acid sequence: CASSLAGTGSTAFF.

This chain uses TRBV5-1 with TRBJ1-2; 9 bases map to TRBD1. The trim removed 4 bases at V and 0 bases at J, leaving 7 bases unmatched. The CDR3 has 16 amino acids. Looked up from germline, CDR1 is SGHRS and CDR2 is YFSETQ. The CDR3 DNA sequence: TGCGCCAGCAGCAGGGGACAGGGACTAACTAACTATGGCTACACCTTC. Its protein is CASSRGQGLTNYGYTF.

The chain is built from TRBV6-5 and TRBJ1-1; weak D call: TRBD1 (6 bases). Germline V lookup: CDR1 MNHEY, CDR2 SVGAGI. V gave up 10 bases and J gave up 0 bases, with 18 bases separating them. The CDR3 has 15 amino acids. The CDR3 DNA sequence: TGTGCCATCTCGTGGGACACCTCTTTGAACACTGAAGCTTTCTTT. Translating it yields CAISWDTSLNTEAFF.